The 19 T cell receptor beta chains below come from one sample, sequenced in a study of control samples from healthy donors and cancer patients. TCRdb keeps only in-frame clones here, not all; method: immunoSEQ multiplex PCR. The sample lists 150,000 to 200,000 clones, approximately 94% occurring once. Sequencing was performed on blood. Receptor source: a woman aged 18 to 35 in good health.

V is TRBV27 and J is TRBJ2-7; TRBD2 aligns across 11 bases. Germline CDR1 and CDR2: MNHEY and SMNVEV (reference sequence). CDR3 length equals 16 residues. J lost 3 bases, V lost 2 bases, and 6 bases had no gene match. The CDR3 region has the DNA TGTGCCAGCAGTTTAAGGGGGACTAGCGGCATCTACGAGCAGTACTTC. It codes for CASSLRGTSGIYEQYF.

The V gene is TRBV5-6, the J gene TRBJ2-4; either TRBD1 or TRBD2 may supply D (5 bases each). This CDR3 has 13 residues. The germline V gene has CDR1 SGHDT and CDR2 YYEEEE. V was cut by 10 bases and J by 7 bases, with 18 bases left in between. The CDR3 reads CASLPRGTNIQYF. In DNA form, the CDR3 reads TGTGCCTCCCTACCACGGGGCACGAACATTCAGTACTTC. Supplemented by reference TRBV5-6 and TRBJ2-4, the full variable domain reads DAGVTQSPTHLIKTRGQQVTLRCSPKSGHDTVSWYQQALGQGPQFIFQYYEEEERQRGNFPDRFSGHQFPNYSSELNVNALLLGDSALYLCASLPRGTNIQYFGAGTRLSVL.

The CDR3 reads CASNRGQGGELFF. CDR3 nucleotide sequence: TGTGCCAGCAACAGGGGGCAGGGCGGGGAGCTGTTTTTT. The chain combines TRBV6-5 with TRBJ2-2; 9 positions agree with TRBD1. The V segment lost 7 bases and the J segment 7 bases; nucleotides outside the gene matches: 4. Germline lookup yields CDR1 MNHEY and CDR2 SVGAGI. The CDR3 totals 13 residues.

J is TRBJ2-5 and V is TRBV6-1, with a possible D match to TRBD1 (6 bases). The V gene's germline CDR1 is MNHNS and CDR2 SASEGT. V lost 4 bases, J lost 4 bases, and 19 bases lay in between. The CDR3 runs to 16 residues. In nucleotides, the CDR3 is TGTGCCAGCAGTGCCTCCGAAGGGGGTATGAGAGAGACCCAGTACTTC. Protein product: CASSASEGGMRETQYF.

CDR3 in amino acids: CASSVAKGKAGELFF. The CDR3 DNA sequence: TGTGCCAGCAGCGTAGCTAAGGGCAAGGCCGGGGAGCTGTTTTTT. The J gene is TRBJ2-2, the V gene TRBV9, with D hard to call. V lost 0 bases to trimming and J lost 6 bases, with 12 bases between them. This CDR3 spans 15 amino acids. In germline, CDR1 is SGDLS, CDR2 YYNGEE.

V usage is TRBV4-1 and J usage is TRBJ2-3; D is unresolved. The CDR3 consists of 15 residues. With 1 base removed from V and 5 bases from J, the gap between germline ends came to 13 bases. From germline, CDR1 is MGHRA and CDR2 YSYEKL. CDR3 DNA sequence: TGCGCCAGCAGCCAAGCGTTTAAGGGAAGAGATACGCAGTATTTT. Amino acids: CASSQAFKGRDTQYF.

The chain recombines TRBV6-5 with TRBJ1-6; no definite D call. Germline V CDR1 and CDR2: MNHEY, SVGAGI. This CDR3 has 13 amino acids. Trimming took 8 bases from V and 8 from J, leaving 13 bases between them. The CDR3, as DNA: TGTGCCAGCGGTCGTAGGGAGGATTCACCCCTCCACTTT. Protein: CASGRREDSPLHF.

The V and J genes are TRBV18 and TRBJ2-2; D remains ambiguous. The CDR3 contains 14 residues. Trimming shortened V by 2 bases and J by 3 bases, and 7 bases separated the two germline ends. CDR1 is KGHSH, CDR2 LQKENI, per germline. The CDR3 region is CASSPVRDTGELFF. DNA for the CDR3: TGTGCCAGCTCACCAGTCCGGGACACCGGGGAGCTGTTTTTT.

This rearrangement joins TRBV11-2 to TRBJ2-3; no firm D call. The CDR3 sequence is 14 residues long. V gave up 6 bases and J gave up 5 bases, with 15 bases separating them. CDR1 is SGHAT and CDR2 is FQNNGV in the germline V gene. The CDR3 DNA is TGTGCCAGCAGTGACCGGGCCCTAGGAGATACGCAGTATTTT. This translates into CASSDRALGDTQYF.

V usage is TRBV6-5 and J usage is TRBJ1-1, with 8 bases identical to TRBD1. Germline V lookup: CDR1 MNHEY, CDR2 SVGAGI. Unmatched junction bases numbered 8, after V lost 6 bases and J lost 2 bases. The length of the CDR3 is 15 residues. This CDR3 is CASSPNAGGNTEAFF. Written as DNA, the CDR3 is TGTGCCAGCAGCCCCAATGCAGGGGGCAACACTGAAGCTTTCTTT.

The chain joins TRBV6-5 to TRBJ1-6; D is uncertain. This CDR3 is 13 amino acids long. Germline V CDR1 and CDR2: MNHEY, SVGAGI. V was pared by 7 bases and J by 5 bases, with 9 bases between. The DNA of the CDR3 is TGTGCCAGCATGAGTTTCGATAATTCACCCCTCCACTTT. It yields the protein CASMSFDNSPLHF.

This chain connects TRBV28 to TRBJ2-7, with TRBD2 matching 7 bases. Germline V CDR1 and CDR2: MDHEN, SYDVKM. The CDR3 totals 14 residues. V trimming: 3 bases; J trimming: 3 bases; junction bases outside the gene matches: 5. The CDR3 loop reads CASSFGGGVYEQYF. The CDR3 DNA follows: TGTGCCAGCAGTTTTGGCGGGGGAGTCTACGAGCAGTACTTC.

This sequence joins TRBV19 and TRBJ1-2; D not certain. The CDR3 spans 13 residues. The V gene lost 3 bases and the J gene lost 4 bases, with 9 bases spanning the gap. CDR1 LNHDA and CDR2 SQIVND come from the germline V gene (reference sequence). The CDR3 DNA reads TGTGCCAGTAGTATTTTGAGGGCCTATGGCTACACCTTC. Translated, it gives CASSILRAYGYTF.

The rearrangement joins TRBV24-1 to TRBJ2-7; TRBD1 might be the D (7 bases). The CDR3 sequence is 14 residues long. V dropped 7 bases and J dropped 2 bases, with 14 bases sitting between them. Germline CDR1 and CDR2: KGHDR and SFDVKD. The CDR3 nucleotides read TGTGCCACCAGCTCGGCAGGGGGGACCTACGAGCAGTACTTC. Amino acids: CATSSAGGTYEQYF.

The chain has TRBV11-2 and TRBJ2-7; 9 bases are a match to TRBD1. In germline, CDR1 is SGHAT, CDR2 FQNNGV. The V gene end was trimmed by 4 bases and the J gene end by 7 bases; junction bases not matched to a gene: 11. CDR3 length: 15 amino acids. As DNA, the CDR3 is TGTGCCAGCAGCTCCCGTCCAATAGGGACAGGGGAGCAGTACTTC. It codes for CASSSRPIGTGEQYF.

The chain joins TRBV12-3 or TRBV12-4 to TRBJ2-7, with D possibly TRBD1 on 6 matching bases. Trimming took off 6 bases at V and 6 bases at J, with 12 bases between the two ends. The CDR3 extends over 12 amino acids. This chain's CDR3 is CASRKDSGEQYF. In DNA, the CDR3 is TGTGCCAGCAGAAAGGACAGCGGCGAGCAGTACTTC.

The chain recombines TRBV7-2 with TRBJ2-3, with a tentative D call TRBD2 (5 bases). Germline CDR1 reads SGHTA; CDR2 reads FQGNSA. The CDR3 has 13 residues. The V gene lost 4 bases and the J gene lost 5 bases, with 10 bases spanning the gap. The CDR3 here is CASSSSREDTQYF. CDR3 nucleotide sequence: TGTGCCAGCAGCTCCAGCCGGGAAGATACGCAGTATTTT.

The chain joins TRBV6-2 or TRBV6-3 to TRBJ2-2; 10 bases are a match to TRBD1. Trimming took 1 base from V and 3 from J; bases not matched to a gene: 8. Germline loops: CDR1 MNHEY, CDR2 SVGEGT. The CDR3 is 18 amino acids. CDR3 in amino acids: CASSYLIGGTGDTGELFF. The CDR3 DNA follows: TGTGCCAGCAGTTACTTAATCGGCGGGACAGGGGACACCGGGGAGCTGTTTTTT.

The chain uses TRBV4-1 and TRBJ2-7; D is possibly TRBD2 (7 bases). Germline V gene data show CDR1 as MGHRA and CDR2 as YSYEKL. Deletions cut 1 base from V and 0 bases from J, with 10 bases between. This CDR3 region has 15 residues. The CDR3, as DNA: TGCGCCAGCAGCCAAGGGCGGGGGCTCTCCTACGAGCAGTACTTC. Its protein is CASSQGRGLSYEQYF.